The 12 T cell receptor beta chains presented below share a single source sample, sequenced in a study of T cell repertoires in cytomegalovirus infection. No antigen has been identified for these receptors. TCRdb reprocessed the reads with MiXCR, giving one entry per CDR3 protein. The table records 600,000 to 700,000 distinct CDR3 sequences, approximately 33% of them present only once. This sample comprised cultured PBMCs, obtained from culture after CMV antigen stimulation. The receptors stem from a human donor in good health (CMV status not recorded). Some clones in this sample may be carry-over from other donors' samples.

This chain connects TRBV12-3 or TRBV12-4 to TRBJ1-4; D might be TRBD1 (6 bases). Between the trimmed V and J ends, which lost 6 bases and 4 bases, there was a span of 12 bases. CDR3 size: 14 residues. The CDR3 sequence is CASSNRAGNEKLFF. The CDR3 DNA reads TGTGCCAGCAGCAACAGGGCTGGTAATGAAAAACTGTTTTTT.

The chain uses TRBV12-3 or TRBV12-4 and TRBJ2-5; weak D call: TRBD2 (5 bases). V shed 3 bases and J shed 5 bases, with 10 bases lying between them. The CDR3 totals 13 residues. The CDR3 loop reads CASSFDWRETQYF. CDR3 bases: TGTGCCAGCAGTTTTGACTGGAGGGAGACCCAGTACTTC.

This clonotype was detected only a few times. The rearrangement uses TRBV6-6 and TRBJ1-4; tentative D call: TRBD1 (6 bases). The germline V gene has CDR1 MNHNY and CDR2 SVGAGI (reference sequence). Trimming shortened V by 8 bases and J by 4 bases, and 17 bases separated the two germline ends. The CDR3 sequence is 15 residues long. The CDR3 bases are TGTGCCAGCCGTTCTGGGGGGCTGGGTAATGAAAAACTGTTTTTT. This translates into CASRSGGLGNEKLFF.

This chain links TRBV20-1 with TRBJ2-3; no definite D call. The CDR3 loop spans 13 amino acids. Between the trimmed V and J ends, which lost 2 bases and 6 bases, there was a span of 12 bases. Germline CDR1 and CDR2: DFQATT and SNEGSKA (reference sequence). The CDR3 loop reads CSARTPALDTQYF. DNA of the CDR3: TGCAGTGCTAGAACACCCGCACTTGATACGCAGTATTTT.

In its sample, this clonotype was seen once. The chain couples TRBV12-3 or TRBV12-4 to TRBJ1-4, with 10 nucleotides matching TRBD1. The CDR3 spans 15 residues. V lost 7 bases and J lost 8; bases outside the gene matches: 10. CDR3 in amino acids: CASTSGTGAQEKLFF. CDR3 DNA: TGTGCCAGCACCTCGGGGACAGGGGCCCAGGAAAAACTGTTTTTT.

The chain couples TRBV19 to TRBJ1-5; 10 positions match TRBD1. Germline CDR1 LNHDA, CDR2 SQIVND (reference sequence). The CDR3 sequence is 14 residues long. V lost 5 bases to trimming and J lost 7 bases; unmatched junction nucleotides: 5. The CDR3 sequence is CASSSGTGAQPQHF. Written as DNA, the CDR3 is TGTGCCAGTAGTTCCGGGACAGGGGCCCAGCCCCAGCATTTT. The full variable domain, its missing parts supplied by reference TRBV19 and TRBJ1-5, is DGGITQSPKYLFRKEGQNVTLSCEQNLNHDAMYWYRQDPGQGLRLIYYSQIVNDFQKGDIAEGYSVSREKKESFPLTVTSAQKNPTAFYLCASSSGTGAQPQHFGDGTRLSIL.

The chain employs TRBV12-3 or TRBV12-4 and TRBJ2-7, with TRBD2 matching 7 bases. The CDR3 contains 15 residues. V trimming: 3 bases; J trimming: 5 bases; junction bases outside the gene matches: 10. The CDR3 loop reads CASSFSIAGVNEQYF. In DNA, the CDR3 is TGTGCCAGCAGTTTTTCCATTGCGGGAGTTAACGAGCAGTACTTC.

This clonotype came up a few times. The rearrangement uses TRBV2 and TRBJ2-7, with 7 bases matching TRBD1. CDR1 and CDR2 (germline): SNHLY, FYNNEI. This CDR3 region has 13 residues. V trimming: 6 bases; J trimming: 2 bases; junction bases outside the gene matches: 4. This CDR3 is CASRLGTAYEQYF. The CDR3 region has the DNA TGTGCCAGCAGGCTCGGGACAGCCTACGAGCAGTACTTC. Full variable domain (rest looked up from reference TRBV2 and TRBJ2-7): EPEVTQTPSHQVTQMGQEVILRCVPISNHLYFYWYRQILGQKVEFLVSFYNNEISEKSEIFDDQFSVERPDGSNFTLKIRSTKLEDSAMYFCASRLGTAYEQYFGPGTRLTVT.

This clonotype was counted only a few times. The rearrangement joins TRBV6-1 to TRBJ1-5, with D perhaps TRBD1 (5 bases). The germline V gene encodes CDR1 MNHNS and CDR2 SASEGT. The CDR3 loop spans 12 amino acids. With 6 bases removed from V and 9 bases from J, the gap between germline ends came to 12 bases. The CDR3 is CASRGTPPPQHF. CDR3 DNA: TGTGCCAGCAGAGGGACTCCACCGCCCCAGCATTTT.

In this sample, this clonotype turned up a few times. The chain recombines TRBV12-3 or TRBV12-4 with TRBJ2-3, with a possible D match to TRBD2 (7 bases). This CDR3 has 15 residues. V shed 4 bases and J shed 1 base, with 12 bases lying between them. The DNA for the CDR3 is TGTGCCAGCAGTTGGGGGGGCGAGGGCACAGATACGCAGTATTTT. It translates to CASSWGGEGTDTQYF.

The chain employs TRBV10-2 and TRBJ2-3, with 8 bases identical to TRBD2. The ends lost 4 bases at V and 6 bases at J; junction bases unmatched: 9. Germline CDR1 WSHSY, CDR2 SAAADI. This CDR3 has 15 amino acids. The CDR3 bases are TGCGCCAGCAGTGGTTCGGGGGGGCCAGGTGATACGCAGTATTTT. The encoded protein is CASSGSGGPGDTQYF.

In its sample, this clonotype was seen a few times. J is TRBJ2-1 and V is TRBV2; tentatively, D is TRBD2 (6 bases). Germline V gene sequence: CDR1 SNHLY, CDR2 FYNNEI. V lost 5 bases to trimming and J lost 4 bases, with 21 bases between them. The CDR3 is 17 amino acids. The DNA for the CDR3 is TGTGCCAGCAGTTTTAGCGGAGAGACTGGGGTATACAATGAGCAGTTCTTC. Amino acids: CASSFSGETGVYNEQFF.